This TCR beta chain was recovered during a study of blood T cell repertoires in COVID-19. Study-wide background: Both acute and convalescent COVID-19 samples were obtained from the United States, Italy and Spain. Nucleic acid was either cDNA or gDNA, and it came from T cells, B-cell-depleted T cells, or PBMCs.

In the study's own analysis: It was from reference gene primer amplification that nucleated cell counts were estimated. The protocol was immunoSEQ multiplex PCR, while the TCRdb copy is restricted to in-frame clones and leaves out a portion. For V, J and clone size, that table is used; D and trimming come from the DNA. The data hold about 100,000 clones, with 75% to 90% observed a single time. The receptor comes from a human donor with active COVID-19. The donor label of this sample is uncertain. Sequenced sample: peripheral blood.

The CDR3 DNA reads TGTGCCAGCAGTGCAGACACCCCCTATGGCTACACCTTC. It codes for CASSADTPYGYTF. This sequence joins TRBV2 and TRBJ1-2, with D hard to call. Trimming removed 4 bases from V and 4 bases from J, with 10 bases in between. This CDR3 region has 13 residues. From germline, CDR1 is SNHLY and CDR2 FYNNEI. Combining the CDR3 with reference TRBV2 and TRBJ1-2 gives the whole variable domain EPEVTQTPSHQVTQMGQEVILRCVPISNHLYFYWYRQILGQKVEFLVSFYNNEISEKSEIFDDQFSVERPDGSNFTLKIRSTKLEDSAMYFCASSADTPYGYTFGSGTRLTVV.